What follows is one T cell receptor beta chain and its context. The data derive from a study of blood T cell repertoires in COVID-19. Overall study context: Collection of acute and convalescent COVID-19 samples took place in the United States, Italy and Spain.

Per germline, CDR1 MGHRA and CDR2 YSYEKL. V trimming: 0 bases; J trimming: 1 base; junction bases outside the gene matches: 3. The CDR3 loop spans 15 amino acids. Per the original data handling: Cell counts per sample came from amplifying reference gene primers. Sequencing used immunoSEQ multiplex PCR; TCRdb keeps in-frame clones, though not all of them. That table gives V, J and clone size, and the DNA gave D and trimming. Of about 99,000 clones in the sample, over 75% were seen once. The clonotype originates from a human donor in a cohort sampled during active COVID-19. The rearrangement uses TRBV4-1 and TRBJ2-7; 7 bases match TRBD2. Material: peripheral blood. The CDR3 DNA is TGCGCCAGCAGCCAAGAGTGGGGGGGGTCCTACGAGCAGTACTTC. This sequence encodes CASSQEWGGSYEQYF.